The 29 T cell receptor beta chains below all came from one sample that was sequenced in a study of tumor and adjacent non-tumor tissue in lung cancer. This sample's RNA came from whole unsorted tissue. The normal lung tissue was taken more than 3 cm from the tumor edge. A modified ARM-PCR protocol with three rounds of nested PCR amplified TCRbeta. TCRdb recomputed calls from the multiplex PCR reads with MiXCR, one row per CDR3 protein. The table has about 86,000 distinct CDR3 sequences, around three quarters seen once. The sample comprised distant non-tumor lung tissue. All receptors derive from a woman aged 50 to 60 with non-small cell lung cancer.

Comments on this clonotype: One junction end does not reproduce the germline sequence, and a read error may be involved. V usage is TRBV6-6 and J usage is TRBJ2-3; a weak D match, TRBD2 (5 bases). The CDR3 contains 14 residues. The germline V gene encodes CDR1 MNHNY and CDR2 SVGAGI (reference sequence). The CDR3 DNA reads TGTGCCAACAGTTTCCGGGGAAACCAAGAAACGCAGTATTTT. Protein sequence: CANSFRGNQETQYF.

The sample holds a few counts of this clonotype. An end of the junction differs from the germline gene, which may be a read error. This chain joins TRBV11-3 and TRBJ2-3; the D gene is possibly TRBD2 (6 bases). This CDR3 has 15 residues. Germline CDR1 reads SGHNT; CDR2 reads YENEEA. The CDR3 nucleotides are TGTGCCAGCAGCTTAGAGGGGAGGACCTCAGATACCCAGTATTTT. It encodes CASSLEGRTSDTQYF.

The rearrangement links TRBV11-2 to TRBJ1-4; weak D call: TRBD1 (5 bases). Trimming took off 6 bases at V and 8 bases at J, with 25 bases between the two ends. The CDR3 consists of 17 residues. Germline-derived CDR1 and CDR2 are SGHAT and FQNNGV. DNA of the CDR3: TGTGCCAGCAGTTTCCCGGAGAGACAGCCATCTTGGGAAAAACTGTTTTTT. Translated: CASSFPERQPSWEKLFF.

For this clonotype: One end of the junction does not line up with germline, which may come from a read error. CDR3 DNA: TGTGCCAGTAGTTTATGGACGGAAAGGAATATGCAGTTCTTC. The encoded protein is CASSLWTERNMQFF. This chain connects TRBV28 to TRBJ2-1, with D unclear. The CDR3 length is 14 residues. Germline V gene lookup returns CDR1 MDHEN and CDR2 SYDVKM.

This clonotype appeared a single time. Possible read error: a much larger clone is one base away. J is TRBJ2-5 and V is TRBV28, with D uncertain. The germline V and J ends were trimmed by 10 bases and 2 bases, with 14 bases remaining between them. This CDR3 is built from 13 residues. Germline V lookup: CDR1 MDHEN, CDR2 SYDVKM. The CDR3, as DNA: TGTGCCAACAGCCTGGGATCTCAAGAGACCCAGTACTTC. Translated, it gives CANSLGSQETQYF.

V usage is TRBV29-1 and J usage is TRBJ2-7; possible D gene TRBD1, 6 bases. The CDR3 loop spans 18 amino acids. Trimming removed 6 bases from V and 5 bases from J, with 32 bases in between. Per the germline V gene, CDR1 is SQVTM and CDR2 is ANQGSEA. Here the CDR3 DNA reads TGCAGCGTCCGCCTAACGGTCTTCAGGGGCCTGCAAAGGAACGAGCAGTACTTC. This encodes CSVRLTVFRGLQRNEQYF.

Details on this clonotype: One end of the junction varies from germline; a read error may be responsible. The chain uses TRBV29-1 and TRBJ2-3, with a possible D match to TRBD1 (6 bases). Germline V CDR1 and CDR2: SQVTM, ANQGSEA. The CDR3 extends over 14 amino acids. This chain's CDR3 is CSVEDSGFTDTLYF. The CDR3 DNA reads TGCAGTGTTGAGGACAGTGGGTTCACAGATACGCTGTATTTT.

With regard to this clonotype: Lacking the conserved final phenylalanine or tryptophan, this CDR3 likely reflects a read error. The CDR3 sequence: CASSPPDSAGETQYL. DNA of the CDR3: TGTGCCAGCAGCCCCCCGGACTCAGCTGGGGAGACCCAGTACTTA. The J gene is TRBJ2-5, the V gene TRBV6-6, with D possibly matching TRBD2 (5 bases). Germline lookup yields CDR1 MNHNY and CDR2 SVGAGI (reference sequence). The V end lost 6 bases, the J end lost 5 bases, and 19 bases lay between the germline ends. This CDR3 contains 15 residues.

The chain has TRBV29-1 and TRBJ2-7, with 9 positions matching TRBD2. CDR3 length: 12 residues. Germline values: CDR1 SQVTM, CDR2 ANQGSEA. V lost 7 bases and J lost 5; bases outside the gene matches: 6. CDR3 DNA sequence: TGCAGCGGACGAGCGGGAGGAAACGAGCAGTACTTC. Its translation is CSGRAGGNEQYF.

CDR3 loop: CVSSDVGINQPQHF. The CDR3 bases are TGTGTTAGCAGTGACGTAGGGATCAATCAGCCCCAGCATTTT. The chain employs TRBV6-1 and TRBJ1-5; no definite D call. CDR3 length equals 14 residues. Germline V gene lookup returns CDR1 MNHNS and CDR2 SASEGT.

This clonotype was detected many times. This chain links TRBV5-6 with TRBJ2-4; D is tentatively TRBD1 or TRBD2 (6 bases each). With 3 bases removed from V and 5 bases from J, the gap between germline ends came to 15 bases. CDR3 length: 15 residues. The germline CDR1 and CDR2 sequences are SGHDT and YYEEEE. The CDR3: CASSSLGGQENIQYF. CDR3 nucleotide sequence: TGTGCCAGCAGCTCGCTAGGGGGGCAAGAAAACATTCAGTACTTC. The full variable domain, completed using reference TRBV5-6 and TRBJ2-4, is DAGVTQSPTHLIKTRGQQVTLRCSPKSGHDTVSWYQQALGQGPQFIFQYYEEEERQRGNFPDRFSGHQFPNYSSELNVNALLLGDSALYLCASSSLGGQENIQYFGAGTRLSVL.

In the case of this clonotype: This is likely a read error, given that the CDR3 carries no conserved phenylalanine or tryptophan at its end. The CDR3 sequence: CASSFPAGGNYGYTL. CDR3 sequence (DNA): TGTGCCAGCAGTTTTCCGGCAGGGGGTAACTATGGCTACACCTTA. The chain has TRBV28 and TRBJ1-2, with TRBD1 identical over 7 bases. There are 15 residues in the CDR3. The germline CDR1 and CDR2 sequences are MDHEN and SYDVKM. V was pared by 3 bases and J by 1 base, with 5 bases of the junction left unmatched.

As regards this clonotype: Germline is not matched at one junction end, which may reflect a read error. The chain combines TRBV5-5 with TRBJ2-3; D unclear. The CDR3 runs to 13 residues. The germline V gene has CDR1 SGHKS and CDR2 YYEKEE (reference sequence). The CDR3 DNA is TGTGCCAGCAGCTACGATACCACAGATACGCTGTATTTT. Its translation is CASSYDTTDTLYF.

As concerns this clonotype: A much larger clone differs from this one at a single base, so this may be a read error. This chain links TRBV7-9 with TRBJ1-1; possible D gene TRBD1, 5 bases. V was trimmed by 7 bases and J by 0 bases, leaving 15 bases between them. The germline V gene has CDR1 SEHNR and CDR2 FQNEAQ (reference sequence). The CDR3 extends over 15 amino acids. The CDR3 bases are TGTGCCAGCAACCCCTCAGCGGGGGTGAACACTGAAGCTTTCTTT. This gives the protein CASNPSAGVNTEAFF.

The J gene is TRBJ2-3, the V gene TRBV6-1; D is uncertain. There are 14 residues in the CDR3. V was trimmed by 7 bases and J by 7 bases, leaving 18 bases between them. Germline-derived CDR1 and CDR2 are MNHNS and SASEGT. The CDR3 region has the DNA TGTGCCAGCACCATCATTTTCGACGGAAATACGCAGTATTTT. Its translation: CASTIIFDGNTQYF.

This clonotype was picked up many times. This chain connects TRBV5-6 to TRBJ1-5; 7 bases agree with TRBD1. The germline V gene encodes CDR1 SGHDT and CDR2 YYEEEE. The CDR3 is 15 amino acids. Trimming cost V 3 bases and J 0 bases; bases outside gene matches: 3. The CDR3: CASSSWDSSNQPQHF. The CDR3 region has the DNA TGTGCCAGCAGCTCCTGGGACAGTAGCAATCAGCCCCAGCATTTT.

This clonotype has ten or more counts. A read error is possible here, since a much larger clone lies one base away. Because the CDR3 is missing its conserved closing phenylalanine or tryptophan, this is likely a read error. The V call is TRBV11-2, the J call TRBJ2-5, with TRBD1 matching 8 bases. Germline lookup yields CDR1 SGHAT and CDR2 FQNNGV. The CDR3 has 14 amino acids. V gave up 2 bases and J gave up 5 bases; unmatched junction bases: 4. CDR3 bases: TGTGCCAGCAGCTTACCAGGGGGCTCGGAGACCCAGTACCTC. The encoded protein is CASSLPGGSETQYL.

The chain is built from TRBV5-4 and TRBJ1-2; D might be TRBD1 (6 bases). With 4 bases removed from V and 0 bases from J, the gap between germline ends came to 19 bases. The germline CDR1 and CDR2 sequences are SGHNT and YYREEE (reference sequence). The CDR3 extends over 17 amino acids. The DNA for the CDR3 is TGTGCCAGCAGCAACCCCCCGGACAGACTGTCTAACTATGGCTACACCTTC. Translated, it gives CASSNPPDRLSNYGYTF.

In regard to this clonotype: The conserved phenylalanine or tryptophan normally closing the CDR3 is absent here, so this likely arose from a read error. The CDR3: CARSLETGANVLTL. The CDR3 DNA reads TGTGCCAGGAGCTTGGAGACTGGGGCCAACGTCCTGACTCTC. V gene TRBV5-5 combines with J gene TRBJ2-6, with D hard to call. Germline assignment: CDR1 SGHKS and CDR2 YYEKEE (reference sequence). This CDR3 contains 14 residues.

The genes are TRBV7-9 and TRBJ1-4, with D uncertain. The length of the CDR3 is 15 residues. CDR1 SEHNR and CDR2 FQNEAQ come from the germline V gene (reference sequence). V dropped 7 bases and J dropped 8 bases, with 20 bases sitting between them. CDR3 region: CASNIAHGLVEKLFF. In DNA form, the CDR3 reads TGTGCCAGCAACATAGCACACGGACTCGTAGAAAAACTGTTTTTT.

The V gene is TRBV6-1, the J gene TRBJ1-5; 11 positions match TRBD1. Trimming cost V 7 bases and J 4 bases; bases outside gene matches: 3. The germline gives CDR1 MNHNS, CDR2 SASEGT. CDR3 length: 14 amino acids. The chain's CDR3 is CASNGTGGNQPQHF. Here the CDR3 DNA reads TGTGCCAGCAATGGGACAGGGGGTAATCAGCCCCAGCATTTT.

In the case of this clonotype: Sequence at one end of the junction differs from germline and may be a read error. The rearrangement joins TRBV4-1 to TRBJ1-4; D is unresolved. Germline V gene sequence: CDR1 MGHRA, CDR2 YSYEKL. The CDR3 covers 14 residues. The CDR3 DNA reads as TGTCCCAGCAGCGAAGCCGGGAAAAATGAAAAACAGTTTTTT. Encoded protein: CPSSEAGKNEKQFF.

This clonotype was found once. This sequence joins TRBV29-1 and TRBJ2-1, with D tentatively TRBD2 (5 bases). Trimming stripped 0 bases from V and 11 bases from J, with 23 bases between. The CDR3 is made up of 16 amino acids. Germline loops: CDR1 SQVTM, CDR2 ANQGSEA. The chain's CDR3 is CSVEDPQREAYHKQFF. CDR3 in DNA: TGCAGCGTTGAAGATCCCCAACGGGAAGCATACCATAAGCAGTTCTTC.

For this clonotype: Relative to the germline gene, one junction end is altered; a read error may explain this. V and J are TRBV6-1 and TRBJ2-3, with unresolved D. The V gene's germline CDR1 is MNHNS and CDR2 SASEGT. This CDR3 has 13 residues. The CDR3 DNA reads as TGTGCCAGCGATCTGGGGAACACATATACACAGTATTTT. Protein product: CASDLGNTYTQYF.

With regard to this clonotype: A junction end diverges from the germline sequence, so it may reflect a read error. The CDR3 spells CASSLELTLRELFF. The CDR3 nucleotides are TGTGCCAGTAGTTTGGAACTAACGCTCAGGGAGCTGTTTTTT. The J gene is TRBJ2-2, the V gene TRBV12-3 or TRBV12-4, with unresolved D. The CDR3 covers 14 residues.

Points on this clonotype: The CDR3 does not close with the conserved phenylalanine or tryptophan, likely indicating a read error. The chain uses TRBV29-1 and TRBJ2-1, with a tentative D call TRBD2 (6 bases). CDR1 and CDR2 (germline): SQVTM, ANQGSEA. The CDR3 extends over 17 amino acids. This CDR3 reads CSLEGFGGVTSYNEQFL. CDR3 DNA: TGCAGTCTTGAAGGGTTCGGCGGGGTAACCTCCTACAATGAGCAGTTCCTC.

In regard to this clonotype: No conserved phenylalanine or tryptophan is present at the end of the CDR3, so a read error is the likely explanation. The chain links TRBV12-3 or TRBV12-4 to TRBJ1-5; D unclear. The CDR3 is 14 residues long. V lost 2 bases, J lost 3 bases, and 8 bases lay in between. The CDR3 reads CASSLWEDNQPQHL. CDR3 DNA sequence: TGTGCCAGCAGTTTATGGGAAGACAATCAGCCCCAGCATTTA.

To note about this clonotype: This clone may be a read error of a much larger clone one base away. The J gene is TRBJ1-1, the V gene TRBV19; no reliable D call. The germline V gene has CDR1 LNHDA and CDR2 SQIVND (reference sequence). This CDR3 is built from 11 residues. Here the CDR3 reads CASITNSEAFF. The CDR3 DNA is TGTGCCAGTATCACAAACAGTGAAGCTTTCTTT.

About this clonotype itself: One end of the junction varies from germline; a read error may be responsible. V and J are TRBV6-6 and TRBJ2-7, with D possibly being TRBD2 (6 bases). CDR1 and CDR2 (germline): MNHNY, SVGAGI (reference sequence). The CDR3 runs to 13 residues. The CDR3: CAGRIADSYDQYF. The CDR3 DNA is TGTGCCGGCCGTATAGCGGACTCCTACGACCAGTACTTC.